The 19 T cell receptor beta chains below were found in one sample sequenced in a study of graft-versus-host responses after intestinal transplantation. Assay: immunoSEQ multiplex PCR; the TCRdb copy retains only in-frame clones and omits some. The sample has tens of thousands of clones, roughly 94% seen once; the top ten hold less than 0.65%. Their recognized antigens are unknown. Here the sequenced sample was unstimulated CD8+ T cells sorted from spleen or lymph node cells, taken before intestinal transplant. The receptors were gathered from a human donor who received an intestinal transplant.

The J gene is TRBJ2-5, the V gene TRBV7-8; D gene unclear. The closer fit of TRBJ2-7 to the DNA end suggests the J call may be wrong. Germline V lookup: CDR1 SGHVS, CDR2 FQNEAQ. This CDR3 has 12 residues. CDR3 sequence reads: CASSLLFYEQYF. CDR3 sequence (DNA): TGTGCCAGCAGCCTTCTCTTCTACGAGCAGTACTTC.

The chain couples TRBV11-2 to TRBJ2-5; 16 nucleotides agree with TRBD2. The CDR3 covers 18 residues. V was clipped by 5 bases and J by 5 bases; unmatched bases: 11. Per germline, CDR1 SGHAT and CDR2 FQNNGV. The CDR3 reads CASSIGTSGRAATETQYF. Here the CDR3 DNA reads TGTGCCAGCAGCATCGGGACTAGCGGGAGGGCGGCAACGGAGACCCAGTACTTC.

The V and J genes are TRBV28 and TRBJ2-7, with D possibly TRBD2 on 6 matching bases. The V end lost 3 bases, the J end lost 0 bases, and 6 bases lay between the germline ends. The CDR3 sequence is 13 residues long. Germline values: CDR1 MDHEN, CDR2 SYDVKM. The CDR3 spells CASSLEGSYEQYF. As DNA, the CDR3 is TGTGCCAGCAGTTTGGAGGGCTCCTACGAGCAGTACTTC.

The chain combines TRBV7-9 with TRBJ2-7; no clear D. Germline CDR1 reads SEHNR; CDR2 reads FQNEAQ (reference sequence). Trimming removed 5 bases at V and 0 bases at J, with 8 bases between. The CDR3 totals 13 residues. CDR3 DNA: TGTGCCAGCAGCCTCTCCAGCTCCTACGAGCAGTACTTC. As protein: CASSLSSSYEQYF.

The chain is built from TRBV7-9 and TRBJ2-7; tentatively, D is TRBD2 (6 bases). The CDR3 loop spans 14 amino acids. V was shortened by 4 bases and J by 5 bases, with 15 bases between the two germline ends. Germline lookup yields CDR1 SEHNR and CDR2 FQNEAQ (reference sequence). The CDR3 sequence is CASSSPVEGDEQYF. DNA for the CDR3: TGTGCCAGCAGCTCCCCCGTGGAGGGCGACGAGCAGTACTTC.

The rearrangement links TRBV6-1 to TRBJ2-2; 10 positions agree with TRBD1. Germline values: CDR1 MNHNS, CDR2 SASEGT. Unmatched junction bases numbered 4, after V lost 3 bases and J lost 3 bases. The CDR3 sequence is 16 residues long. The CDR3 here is CASSDWTGGHTGELFF. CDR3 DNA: TGTGCCAGCAGTGACTGGACAGGGGGTCACACCGGGGAGCTGTTTTTT.

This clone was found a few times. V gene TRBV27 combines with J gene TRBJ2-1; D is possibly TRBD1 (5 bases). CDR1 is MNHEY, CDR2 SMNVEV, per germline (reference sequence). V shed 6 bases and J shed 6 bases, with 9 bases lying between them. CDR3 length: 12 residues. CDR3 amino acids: CASSLGANEQFF. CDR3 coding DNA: TGTGCCAGCAGCCTAGGGGCCAATGAGCAGTTCTTC.

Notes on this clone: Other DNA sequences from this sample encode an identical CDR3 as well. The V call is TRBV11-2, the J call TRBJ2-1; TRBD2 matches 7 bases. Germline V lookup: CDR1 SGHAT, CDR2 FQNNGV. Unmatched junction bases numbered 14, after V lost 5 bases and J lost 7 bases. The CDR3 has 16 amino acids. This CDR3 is CASSHYLSGIGNEQFF. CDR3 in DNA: TGTGCCAGCAGCCATTACCTCAGCGGGATTGGAAATGAGCAGTTCTTC.

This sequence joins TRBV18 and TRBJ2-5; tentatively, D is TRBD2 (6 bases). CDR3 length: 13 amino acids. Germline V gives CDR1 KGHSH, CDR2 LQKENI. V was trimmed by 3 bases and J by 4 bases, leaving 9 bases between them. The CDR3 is CASSPKGGETQYF. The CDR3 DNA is TGTGCCAGCTCACCCAAGGGAGGAGAGACCCAGTACTTC.

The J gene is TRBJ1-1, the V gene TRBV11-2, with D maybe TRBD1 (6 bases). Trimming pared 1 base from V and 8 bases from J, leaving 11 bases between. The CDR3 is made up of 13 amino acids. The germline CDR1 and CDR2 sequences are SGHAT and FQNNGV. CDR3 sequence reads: CASSLGGATEAFF. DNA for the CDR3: TGTGCCAGCAGCTTAGGGGGGGCCACAGAAGCTTTCTTT. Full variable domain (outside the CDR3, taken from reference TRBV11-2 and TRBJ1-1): EAGVAQSPRYKIIEKRQSVAFWCNPISGHATLYWYQQILGQGPKLLIQFQNNGVVDDSQLPKDRFSAERLKGVDSTLKIQPAKLEDSAVYLCASSLGGATEAFFGQGTRLTVV.

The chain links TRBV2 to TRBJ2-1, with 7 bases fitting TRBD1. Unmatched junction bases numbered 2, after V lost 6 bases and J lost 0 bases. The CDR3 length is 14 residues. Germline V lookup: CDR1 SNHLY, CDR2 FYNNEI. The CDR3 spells CASRTGSSYNEQFF. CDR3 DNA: TGTGCCAGCAGGACAGGGAGCTCCTACAATGAGCAGTTCTTC. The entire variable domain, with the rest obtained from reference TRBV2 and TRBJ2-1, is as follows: EPEVTQTPSHQVTQMGQEVILRCVPISNHLYFYWYRQILGQKVEFLVSFYNNEISEKSEIFDDQFSVERPDGSNFTLKIRSTKLEDSAMYFCASRTGSSYNEQFFGPGTRLTVL.

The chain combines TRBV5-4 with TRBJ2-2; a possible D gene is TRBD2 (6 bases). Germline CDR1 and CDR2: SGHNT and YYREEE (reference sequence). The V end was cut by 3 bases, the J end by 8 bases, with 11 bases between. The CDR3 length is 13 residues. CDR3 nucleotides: TGTGCCAGCAGCTCGGGAGTTGAAGGGGAGCTGTTTTTT. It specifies CASSSGVEGELFF. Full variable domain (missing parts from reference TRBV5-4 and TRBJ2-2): ETGVTQSPTHLIKTRGQQVTLRCSSQSGHNTVSWYQQALGQGPQFIFQYYREEENGRGNFPPRFSGLQFPNYSSELNVNALELDDSALYLCASSSGVEGELFFGEGSRLTVL.

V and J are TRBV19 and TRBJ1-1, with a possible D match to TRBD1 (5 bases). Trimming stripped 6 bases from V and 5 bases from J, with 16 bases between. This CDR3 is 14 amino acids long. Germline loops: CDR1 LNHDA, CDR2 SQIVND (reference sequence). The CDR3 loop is CASRMGRGFTEAFF. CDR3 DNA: TGTGCCAGTAGGATGGGGCGAGGGTTTACTGAAGCTTTCTTT.

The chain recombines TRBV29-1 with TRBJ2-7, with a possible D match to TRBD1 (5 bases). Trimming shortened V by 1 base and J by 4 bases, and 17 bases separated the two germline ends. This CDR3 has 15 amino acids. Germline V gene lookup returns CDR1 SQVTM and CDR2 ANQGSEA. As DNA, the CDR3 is TGCAGCGTTGAAGGTAATGACAGACAACCTTACGAGCAGTACTTC. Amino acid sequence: CSVEGNDRQPYEQYF.

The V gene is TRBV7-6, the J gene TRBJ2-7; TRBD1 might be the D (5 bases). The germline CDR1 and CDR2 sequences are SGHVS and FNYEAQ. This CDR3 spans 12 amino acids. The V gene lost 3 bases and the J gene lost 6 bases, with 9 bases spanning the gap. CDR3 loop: CASSFEGVEQYF. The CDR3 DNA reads TGTGCCAGCAGCTTCGAAGGGGTCGAGCAGTACTTC.

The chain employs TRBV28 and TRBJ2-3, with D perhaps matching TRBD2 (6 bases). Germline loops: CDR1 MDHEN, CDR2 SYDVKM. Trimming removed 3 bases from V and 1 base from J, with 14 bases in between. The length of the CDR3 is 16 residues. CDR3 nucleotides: TGTGCCAGCAGTTTCCCCCAAGGGGAGGGCACAGATACGCAGTATTTT. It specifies CASSFPQGEGTDTQYF. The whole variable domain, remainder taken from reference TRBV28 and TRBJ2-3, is DVKVTQSSRYLVKRTGEKVFLECVQDMDHENMFWYRQDPGLGLRLIYFSYDVKMKEKGDIPEGYSVSREKKERFSLILESASTNQTSMYLCASSFPQGEGTDTQYFGPGTRLTVL.

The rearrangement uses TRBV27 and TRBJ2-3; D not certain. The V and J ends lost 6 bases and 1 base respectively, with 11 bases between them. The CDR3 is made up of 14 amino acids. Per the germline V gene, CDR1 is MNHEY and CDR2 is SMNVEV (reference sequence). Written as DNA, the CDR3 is TGTGCCAGCAGCGGATTATTAGGCACAGATACGCAGTATTTT. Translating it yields CASSGLLGTDTQYF.

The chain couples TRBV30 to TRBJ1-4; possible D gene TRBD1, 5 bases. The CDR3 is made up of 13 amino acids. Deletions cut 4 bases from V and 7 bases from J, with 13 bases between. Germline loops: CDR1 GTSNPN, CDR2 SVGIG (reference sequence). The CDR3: CAWMGGAGEKLFF. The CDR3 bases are TGTGCCTGGATGGGCGGGGCCGGTGAAAAACTGTTTTTT.

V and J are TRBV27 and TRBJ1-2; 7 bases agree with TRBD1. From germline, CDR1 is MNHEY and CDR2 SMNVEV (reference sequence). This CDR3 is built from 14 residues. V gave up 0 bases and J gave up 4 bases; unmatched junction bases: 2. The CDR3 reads CASSLSRTGYGYTF. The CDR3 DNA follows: TGTGCCAGCAGTTTATCACGGACAGGCTATGGCTACACCTTC.